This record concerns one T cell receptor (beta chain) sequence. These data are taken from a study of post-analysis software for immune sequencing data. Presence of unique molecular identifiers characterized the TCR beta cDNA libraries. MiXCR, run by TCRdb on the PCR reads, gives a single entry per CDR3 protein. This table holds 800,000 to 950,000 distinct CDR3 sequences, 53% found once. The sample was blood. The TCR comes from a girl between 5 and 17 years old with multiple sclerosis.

The CDR3 coding sequence is TGTGCCAGCAGTCTGAGACGGACCGAAGAGACCCAGTACTTC. This codes for CASSLRRTEETQYF. The J gene is TRBJ2-7, the V gene TRBV12-3 or TRBV12-4; D not certain. The DNA matches TRBJ2-5 better at its end, which makes the J call doubtful. This CDR3 is 14 amino acids long.